This is a list of T cell receptor beta chains from one sample in a study of blood T cell repertoires in COVID-19. This table comes from immunoSEQ multiplex PCR, and its TCRdb copy is limited to in-frame clones, with some not included. This sample has about 190,000 clones, with roughly 73% found just once. The sequencing sample was made of peripheral blood. Receptors were obtained from a woman aged 80 or older with active or convalescent COVID-19. CDR3s include the opening cysteine and the closing phenylalanine or tryptophan. Each record gives: J gene, D gene, clone size, V gene, CDR3 DNA, CDR3 protein. D genes are given only for firm matches. Only part of the rows carry a size: once, few, many, or a class if the clone is expanded.

J gene: TRBJ1-1; D gene: .; clone size: .; V gene: TRBV2; CDR3 DNA: TGTGCCAGCCGGCGACAGTTTAACACTGAAGCTTTCTTT; CDR3 protein: CASRRQFNTEAFF
J gene: TRBJ2-1; D gene: TRBD2; clone size: .; V gene: TRBV4-3; CDR3 DNA: TGCGCCAGCAGCCCCAGGACTAGCGGGGGGCCCTACAATGAGCAGTTCTTC; CDR3 protein: CASSPRTSGGPYNEQFF
J gene: TRBJ1-6; D gene: .; clone size: .; V gene: TRBV15; CDR3 DNA: TGTGCCACCAGCCGGGACATTGATTCACCCCTCCACTTT; CDR3 protein: CATSRDIDSPLHF
J gene: TRBJ2-3; D gene: TRBD1; clone size: .; V gene: TRBV14; CDR3 DNA: TGTGCCAGCAGCACCAGGGACAGGGTAACAGATACGCAGTATTTT; CDR3 protein: CASSTRDRVTDTQYF
J gene: TRBJ2-2; D gene: .; clone size: .; V gene: TRBV7-2; CDR3 DNA: TGTGCCAGCAGCCCACGGACCGGGGAGCTGTTTTTT; CDR3 protein: CASSPRTGELFF
J gene: TRBJ2-7; D gene: TRBD1; clone size: .; V gene: TRBV5-6; CDR3 DNA: TGTGCCAGCAGCTTTAGGACAGGTTCCTACGAGCAGTACTTC; CDR3 protein: CASSFRTGSYEQYF
J gene: TRBJ2-7; D gene: .; clone size: .; V gene: TRBV28; CDR3 DNA: TGTGCCAGCAGTTTAGGATGGGGCAACGAGCAGTACTTC; CDR3 protein: CASSLGWGNEQYF
J gene: TRBJ1-2; D gene: .; clone size: .; V gene: TRBV27; CDR3 DNA: TGTGCCAGCAGACCCGCAGGGACTGTTGGCTACACCTTC; CDR3 protein: CASRPAGTVGYTF
J gene: TRBJ1-4; D gene: .; clone size: .; V gene: TRBV29-1; CDR3 DNA: TGCAGCGTTGCTCCAGGGGACGCAACTAATGAAAAACTGTTTTTT; CDR3 protein: CSVAPGDATNEKLFF
J gene: TRBJ1-2; D gene: .; clone size: once; V gene: TRBV5-1; CDR3 DNA: TGCGCCAGCAGCTTAGAACAGCAGGCGGGGGGCTACACCTTC; CDR3 protein: CASSLEQQAGGYTF
J gene: TRBJ1-1; D gene: .; clone size: .; V gene: TRBV7-9; CDR3 DNA: TGTGCCAGCAGCTTAGGCACGGGAAACACTGAAGCTTTCTTT; CDR3 protein: CASSLGTGNTEAFF
J gene: TRBJ1-2; D gene: TRBD1; clone size: few; V gene: TRBV4-1; CDR3 DNA: TGCGCCAGCAGCCAATCCGGGACAGGGGACTATGGCTACACCTTC; CDR3 protein: CASSQSGTGDYGYTF
J gene: TRBJ2-3; D gene: .; clone size: .; V gene: TRBV9; CDR3 DNA: TGTGCCAGCAGCGTAGGTAGGACTAAGAGCACAGATACGCAGTATTTT; CDR3 protein: CASSVGRTKSTDTQYF
J gene: TRBJ1-4; D gene: .; clone size: .; V gene: TRBV4-1; CDR3 DNA: TGCGCCAGCAGCCAAAGAATAAGGGGGTCGCCTAATGAAAAACTGTTTTTT; CDR3 protein: CASSQRIRGSPNEKLFF
J gene: TRBJ1-1; D gene: .; clone size: .; V gene: TRBV11-2; CDR3 DNA: TGTGCCAGCAGCTTACACCCGGCGGGGAGGCTCACTGAAGCTTTCTTT; CDR3 protein: CASSLHPAGRLTEAFF
J gene: TRBJ1-2; D gene: .; clone size: .; V gene: TRBV19; CDR3 DNA: TGTGCCAGTAATGATCTGTCGGGGGGCGCGAATGGCTACACCTTC; CDR3 protein: CASNDLSGGANGYTF
J gene: TRBJ1-2; D gene: .; clone size: .; V gene: TRBV2; CDR3 DNA: TGTGCCAGCAGGGACGGACAGTACGGCTACACCTTC; CDR3 protein: CASRDGQYGYTF
J gene: TRBJ1-6; D gene: .; clone size: .; V gene: TRBV4-3; CDR3 DNA: TGCGCCAGCAGCCAAGATATATACAGGGACTCCTATAATTCACCCCTCCACTTT; CDR3 protein: CASSQDIYRDSYNSPLHF
J gene: TRBJ1-1; D gene: TRBD1; clone size: .; V gene: TRBV5-4; CDR3 DNA: TGTGCCAGCAGCCAGGGGACAGGGGGCGGAGAAGCTTTCTTT; CDR3 protein: CASSQGTGGGEAFF
J gene: TRBJ2-5; D gene: .; clone size: .; V gene: TRBV3-1/TRBV3-2; CDR3 DNA: TGTGCCAGCAGCCAAAGAGGCTTCCTAGAGACCCAGTACTTC; CDR3 protein: CASSQRGFLETQYF
J gene: TRBJ2-3; D gene: .; clone size: .; V gene: TRBV28; CDR3 DNA: TGTGCCAGCACCCCAGGAAGTGGTTGGACAGATACGCAGTATTTT; CDR3 protein: CASTPGSGWTDTQYF
J gene: TRBJ2-5; D gene: .; clone size: .; V gene: TRBV30; CDR3 DNA: TGTGCGAGGGACCAACCGGAGGGCCAGTACTTC; CDR3 protein: CARDQPEGQYF
J gene: TRBJ1-5; D gene: TRBD1; clone size: .; V gene: TRBV7-2; CDR3 DNA: TGTGCCAGCAGCATCCAGGGGGGCGCGGTCGGGGTTCAGCCCCAGCATTTT; CDR3 protein: CASSIQGGAVGVQPQHF
J gene: TRBJ2-2; D gene: .; clone size: once; V gene: TRBV5-1; CDR3 DNA: TGCGCCAGCAGCTATACGGACAGATCGAACACCGGGGAGCTGTTTTTT; CDR3 protein: CASSYTDRSNTGELFF
J gene: TRBJ2-2; D gene: .; clone size: .; V gene: TRBV6-1; CDR3 DNA: TGTGCCAGCAGTCCCGCGGAATCGAACACCGGGGAGCTGTTTTTT; CDR3 protein: CASSPAESNTGELFF
J gene: TRBJ2-3; D gene: TRBD2; clone size: .; V gene: TRBV29-1; CDR3 DNA: TGCAGCGTTGTCCCCCAGCGGGGGAGCACAGATACGCAGTATTTT; CDR3 protein: CSVVPQRGSTDTQYF
J gene: TRBJ2-7; D gene: .; clone size: .; V gene: TRBV27; CDR3 DNA: TGTGCCAGCAGTCTCGGAGGCAGCGCCTACGAGCAGTACTTC; CDR3 protein: CASSLGGSAYEQYF
J gene: TRBJ1-1; D gene: .; clone size: .; V gene: TRBV5-4; CDR3 DNA: TGTGCCAGCAGCTGGAACAGGGCGGCAGGGCTGAACACTGAAGCTTTCTTT; CDR3 protein: CASSWNRAAGLNTEAFF
J gene: TRBJ1-2; D gene: .; clone size: few; V gene: TRBV3-1/TRBV3-2; CDR3 DNA: TGTGCCAGCAGCCAAACGACAGGTGAAACGGGTGGCTACACCTTC; CDR3 protein: CASSQTTGETGGYTF
J gene: TRBJ1-2; D gene: .; clone size: .; V gene: TRBV7-2; CDR3 DNA: TGTGCCAGCAGCTTTGTTAGTTCGAACTACACCTTC; CDR3 protein: CASSFVSSNYTF
J gene: TRBJ2-2; D gene: .; clone size: .; V gene: TRBV5-1; CDR3 DNA: TGCGCCAGCAGTCGAACACTAAACACCGGGGAGCTGTTTTTT; CDR3 protein: CASSRTLNTGELFF
J gene: TRBJ1-1; D gene: TRBD1; clone size: once; V gene: TRBV29-1; CDR3 DNA: TGCAGCGTTGATAACCAAGACAGGGTGAACACTGAAGCTTTCTTT; CDR3 protein: CSVDNQDRVNTEAFF
J gene: TRBJ1-2; D gene: .; clone size: .; V gene: TRBV27; CDR3 DNA: TGTGCCAGCAGTTTTTCCCTATTCTATGGCTACACCTTC; CDR3 protein: CASSFSLFYGYTF
J gene: TRBJ1-6; D gene: .; clone size: .; V gene: TRBV3-1/TRBV3-2; CDR3 DNA: TGTGCCAGCAGCCTCTTAGGCGGGGCCAATTCACCCCTCCACTTT; CDR3 protein: CASSLLGGANSPLHF
J gene: TRBJ2-5; D gene: TRBD1; clone size: once; V gene: TRBV4-2; CDR3 DNA: TGTGCCAGCAGTCTGACGACAGGGAATCGGCAAGAGACCCAGTACTTC; CDR3 protein: CASSLTTGNRQETQYF
J gene: TRBJ2-1; D gene: .; clone size: .; V gene: TRBV5-4; CDR3 DNA: TGTGCCAGCAGCTTGGAATCGGTTGAGCAGTTCTTC; CDR3 protein: CASSLESVEQFF
J gene: TRBJ2-3; D gene: .; clone size: .; V gene: TRBV5-4; CDR3 DNA: TGTGCCAGCAGCTTGGCCGCTGCGGTGAACACAGATACGCAGTATTTT; CDR3 protein: CASSLAAAVNTDTQYF
J gene: TRBJ2-6; D gene: .; clone size: .; V gene: TRBV5-1; CDR3 DNA: TGCGCCAGCAGCCCGGGACACTCTGGGGCCAACGTCCTGACTTTC; CDR3 protein: CASSPGHSGANVLTF